This is a list of T cell receptor beta chains from one sample in a study of T cell responses to AZD1222 COVID-19 vaccine. Some clones are missing from TCRdb's copy, which holds only in-frame ones; the method was immunoSEQ multiplex PCR. This table has about 140,000 clones, roughly nine tenths appearing once. The sequencing here drew on peripheral blood, taken 28 days after the second AZD1222 dose. These receptor sequences come from an adult who received the AZD1222 COVID-19 vaccine. The CDR3 runs from the conserved cysteine through the conserved F or W. A D gene is named only where the DNA matches it firmly. Clone size is not always given. Where it is, it says once, few, many or a class for expanded clones.

CDR3aa: CASSLKTGGTGELFF
CDR3nt: TGCGCCAGCAGCTTGAAAACGGGAGGGACCGGGGAGCTGTTTTTT
d_gene: TRBD2
abundance: .
v_gene: TRBV5-1
j_gene: TRBJ2-2

CDR3aa: CASSDPNRASSGNTIYF
CDR3nt: TGTGCCAGCAGCGATCCGAACCGGGCGTCCTCTGGAAACACCATATATTTT
d_gene: .
abundance: .
v_gene: TRBV5-8
j_gene: TRBJ1-3

CDR3aa: CASTRGTHEKLFF
CDR3nt: TGTGCCAGTACGAGGGGAACCCATGAAAAACTGTTTTTT
d_gene: .
abundance: .
v_gene: TRBV7-2
j_gene: TRBJ1-4

CDR3aa: CASSPPSLRAGGGETQYF
CDR3nt: TGTGCCAGCAGCCCCCCGTCCCTGCGGGCGGGAGGAGGGGAGACCCAGTACTTC
d_gene: TRBD2
abundance: .
v_gene: TRBV9
j_gene: TRBJ2-5

CDR3aa: CASSPRDRRTDTQYF
CDR3nt: TGTGCCAGCAGCCCCCGGGACAGGAGGACAGATACGCAGTATTTT
d_gene: TRBD1
abundance: .
v_gene: TRBV3-1/TRBV3-2
j_gene: TRBJ2-3

CDR3aa: CASSQKRGNEQFF
CDR3nt: TGTGCCAGCAGTCAGAAAAGGGGAAATGAGCAGTTCTTC
d_gene: .
abundance: .
v_gene: TRBV12-3/TRBV12-4
j_gene: TRBJ2-1

CDR3aa: CASSGLVGGTDTQYF
CDR3nt: TGTGCCAGTAGCGGACTAGTCGGGGGCACAGATACGCAGTATTTT
d_gene: TRBD2
abundance: .
v_gene: TRBV19
j_gene: TRBJ2-3

CDR3aa: CAISESPTGGLANYGYTF
CDR3nt: TGTGCCATCAGTGAGTCCCCGACAGGGGGCTTGGCTAACTATGGCTACACCTTC
d_gene: TRBD1
abundance: .
v_gene: TRBV10-3
j_gene: TRBJ1-2

CDR3aa: CASSEGLGDSYEQYF
CDR3nt: TGTGCCAGCAGTGAAGGGTTGGGGGACTCCTACGAGCAGTACTTC
d_gene: .
abundance: .
v_gene: TRBV6-1
j_gene: TRBJ2-7

CDR3aa: CASSRPGTPLGETQYF
CDR3nt: TGTGCCAGCAGCAGACCCGGGACACCCCTCGGGGAGACCCAGTACTTC
d_gene: .
abundance: .
v_gene: TRBV21-1
j_gene: TRBJ2-5

CDR3aa: CAISDLWQESITLHF
CDR3nt: TGTGCCATCAGTGATTTGTGGCAGGAGTCTATCACCCTCCACTTT
d_gene: .
abundance: once
v_gene: TRBV10-3
j_gene: TRBJ1-6

CDR3aa: CASSMRVPGENYGYTF
CDR3nt: TGCGCCAGCAGCATGAGGGTTCCGGGGGAGAACTATGGCTACACCTTC
d_gene: .
abundance: few
v_gene: TRBV4-3
j_gene: TRBJ1-2

CDR3aa: CASSSGGELEAFF
CDR3nt: TGTGCCAGCAGTTCAGGGGGGGAACTTGAAGCTTTCTTT
d_gene: TRBD1
abundance: .
v_gene: TRBV28
j_gene: TRBJ1-1

CDR3aa: CASSIRDQPTAEHNEQFF
CDR3nt: TGTGCCAGCAGCATCCGGGACCAACCAACGGCCGAACACAATGAGCAGTTCTTC
d_gene: .
abundance: .
v_gene: TRBV4-2
j_gene: TRBJ2-1

CDR3aa: CASTPSGQGIFYIGYTF
CDR3nt: TGTGCCAGTACCCCCTCGGGACAGGGGATTTTTTATATAGGCTACACCTTC
d_gene: TRBD1
abundance: .
v_gene: TRBV19
j_gene: TRBJ1-2

CDR3aa: CASSLQWTETQYF
CDR3nt: TGTGCCAGCAGCCTCCAATGGACGGAGACCCAGTACTTC
d_gene: .
abundance: .
v_gene: TRBV7-3
j_gene: TRBJ2-5

CDR3aa: CASSSQGRDTEAFF
CDR3nt: TGTGCCAGCTCATCCCAGGGCAGGGACACTGAAGCTTTCTTT
d_gene: .
abundance: few
v_gene: TRBV18
j_gene: TRBJ1-1

CDR3aa: CASSLSAGPTSPYF
CDR3nt: TGTGCCAGCAGCTTAAGTGCAGGCCCCACCTCCCCTTACTTC
d_gene: .
abundance: .
v_gene: TRBV7-8
j_gene: TRBJ2-5

CDR3aa: CASSGPYTDTQYF
CDR3nt: TGTGCCAGCAGTGGCCCGTACACAGATACGCAGTATTTT
d_gene: .
abundance: once
v_gene: TRBV28
j_gene: TRBJ2-3

CDR3aa: CASSPLTSWQMNTEAFF
CDR3nt: TGTGCCAGCTCACCATTGACTTCGTGGCAAATGAACACTGAAGCTTTCTTT
d_gene: .
abundance: .
v_gene: TRBV18
j_gene: TRBJ1-1

CDR3aa: CASSPPTGISLETQYF
CDR3nt: TGTGCCAGCAGCCCCCCGACAGGGATAAGTCTGGAGACCCAGTACTTC
d_gene: TRBD1
abundance: many
v_gene: TRBV7-9
j_gene: TRBJ2-5

CDR3aa: CASSLRGLEKQYF
CDR3nt: TGTGCCAGCAGCTTGCGTGGACTAGAAAAGCAGTACTTC
d_gene: TRBD2
abundance: .
v_gene: TRBV3-1/TRBV3-2
j_gene: TRBJ2-7

CDR3aa: CASSQVTFFSGNTIYF
CDR3nt: TGTGCCAGCAGCCAAGTTACCTTCTTCTCTGGAAACACCATATATTTT
d_gene: .
abundance: .
v_gene: TRBV14
j_gene: TRBJ1-3

CDR3aa: CASTPRGLKNSPLHF
CDR3nt: TGTGCCAGCACACCTCGGGGACTGAAGAATTCACCCCTCCACTTT
d_gene: .
abundance: .
v_gene: TRBV6-5
j_gene: TRBJ1-6

CDR3aa: CASSETQGGIQYF
CDR3nt: TGTGCCAGTTCTGAAACACAGGGAGGCATTCAGTACTTC
d_gene: .
abundance: .
v_gene: TRBV5-4
j_gene: TRBJ2-4

CDR3aa: CASNRGGLTQYF
CDR3nt: TGTGCCAGCAACAGAGGAGGTTTGACCCAGTACTTC
d_gene: .
abundance: .
v_gene: TRBV28
j_gene: TRBJ2-5

CDR3aa: CASRRVKGEAFF
CDR3nt: TGTGCCAGTAGACGCGTCAAGGGGGAAGCTTTCTTT
d_gene: .
abundance: .
v_gene: TRBV19
j_gene: TRBJ1-1